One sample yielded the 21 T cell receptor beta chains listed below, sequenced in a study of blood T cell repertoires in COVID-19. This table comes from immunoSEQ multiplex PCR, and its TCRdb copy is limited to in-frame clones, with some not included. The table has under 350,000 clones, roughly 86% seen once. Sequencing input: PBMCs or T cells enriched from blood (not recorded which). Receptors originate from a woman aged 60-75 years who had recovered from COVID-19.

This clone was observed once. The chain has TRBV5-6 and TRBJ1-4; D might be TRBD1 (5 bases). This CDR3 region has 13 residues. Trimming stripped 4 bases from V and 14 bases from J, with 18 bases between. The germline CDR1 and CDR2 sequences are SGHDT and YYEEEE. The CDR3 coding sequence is TGTGCCAGCAGCGTTATGGGGACCGGAGGGCTGTTTTTT. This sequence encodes CASSVMGTGGLFF.

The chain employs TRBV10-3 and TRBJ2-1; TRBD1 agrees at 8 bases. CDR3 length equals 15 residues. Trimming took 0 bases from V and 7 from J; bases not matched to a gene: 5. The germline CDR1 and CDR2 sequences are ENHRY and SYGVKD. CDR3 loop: CAISESVTGVNEQFF. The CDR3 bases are TGTGCCATCAGTGAGTCGGTGACAGGGGTAAATGAGCAGTTCTTC.

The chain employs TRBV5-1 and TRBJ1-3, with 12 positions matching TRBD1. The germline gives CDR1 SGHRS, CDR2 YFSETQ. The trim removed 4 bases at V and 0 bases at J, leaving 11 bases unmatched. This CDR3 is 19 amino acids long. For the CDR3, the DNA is TGCGCCAGCAGCACGGGGACAGGGGGCTCCTTAAGCTCTGGAAACACCATATATTTT. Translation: CASSTGTGGSLSSGNTIYF. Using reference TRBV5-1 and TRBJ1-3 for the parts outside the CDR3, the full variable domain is KAGVTQTPRYLIKTRGQQVTLSCSPISGHRSVSWYQQTPGQGLQFLFEYFSETQRNKGNFPGRFSGRQFSNSRSEMNVSTLELGDSALYLCASSTGTGGSLSSGNTIYFGEGSWLTVV.

The CDR3 region is CASREQGSEKLFF. In DNA, the CDR3 is TGTGCCAGCCGCGAACAGGGTTCTGAAAAACTGTTTTTT. The chain recombines TRBV27 with TRBJ1-4, with D possibly being TRBD1 (6 bases). Germline lookup yields CDR1 MNHEY and CDR2 SMNVEV (reference sequence). The CDR3 consists of 13 residues. The V end lost 8 bases, the J end lost 7 bases, and 14 bases lay between the germline ends.

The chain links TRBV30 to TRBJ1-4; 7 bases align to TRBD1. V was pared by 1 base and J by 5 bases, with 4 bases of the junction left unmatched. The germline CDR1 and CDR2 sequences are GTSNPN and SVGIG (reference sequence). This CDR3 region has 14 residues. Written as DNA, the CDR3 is TGTGCCTGGAGTGGGAAGACAGGGAATGAAAAACTGTTTTTT. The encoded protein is CAWSGKTGNEKLFF.

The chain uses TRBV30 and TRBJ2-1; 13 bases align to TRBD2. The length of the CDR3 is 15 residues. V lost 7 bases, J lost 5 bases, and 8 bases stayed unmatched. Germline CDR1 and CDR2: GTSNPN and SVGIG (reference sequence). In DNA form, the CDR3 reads TGTGCCTCCAAACTAGCGGGGGGGCCACACAATGAGCAGTTCTTC. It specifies CASKLAGGPHNEQFF.

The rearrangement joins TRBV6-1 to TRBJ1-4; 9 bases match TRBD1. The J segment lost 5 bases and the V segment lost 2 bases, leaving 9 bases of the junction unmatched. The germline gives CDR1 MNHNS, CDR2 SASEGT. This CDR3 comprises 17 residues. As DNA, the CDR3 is TGTGCCAGCAGTGAATGGTCGATCGGGACAGGGAATGAAAAACTGTTTTTT. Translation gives CASSEWSIGTGNEKLFF.

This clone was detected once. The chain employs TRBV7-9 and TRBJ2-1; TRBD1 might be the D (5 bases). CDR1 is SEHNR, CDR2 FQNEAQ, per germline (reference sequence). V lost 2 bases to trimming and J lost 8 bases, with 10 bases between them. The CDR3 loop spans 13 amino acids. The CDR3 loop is CASSLLQAYEQFF. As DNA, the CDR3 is TGTGCCAGCAGCTTATTACAGGCCTATGAGCAGTTCTTC.

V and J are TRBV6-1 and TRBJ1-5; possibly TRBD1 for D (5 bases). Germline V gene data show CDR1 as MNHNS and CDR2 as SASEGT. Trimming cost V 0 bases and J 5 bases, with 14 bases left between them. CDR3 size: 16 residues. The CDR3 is CASSEARTRGYQPQHF. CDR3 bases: TGTGCCAGCAGTGAAGCTCGGACTAGGGGATATCAGCCCCAGCATTTT.

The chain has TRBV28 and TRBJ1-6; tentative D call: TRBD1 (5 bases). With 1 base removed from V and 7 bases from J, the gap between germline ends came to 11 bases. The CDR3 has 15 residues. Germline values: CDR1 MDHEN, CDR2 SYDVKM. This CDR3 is CASSLYQGGNSPLHF. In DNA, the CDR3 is TGTGCCAGCAGTTTATACCAGGGAGGGAATTCACCCCTCCACTTT.

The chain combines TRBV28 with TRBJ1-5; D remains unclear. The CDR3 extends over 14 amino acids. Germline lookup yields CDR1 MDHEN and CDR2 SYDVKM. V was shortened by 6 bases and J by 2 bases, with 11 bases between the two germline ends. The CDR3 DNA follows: TGTGCCAGCAGCCCGCCACTGGGCAATCAGCCCCAGCATTTT. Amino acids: CASSPPLGNQPQHF.

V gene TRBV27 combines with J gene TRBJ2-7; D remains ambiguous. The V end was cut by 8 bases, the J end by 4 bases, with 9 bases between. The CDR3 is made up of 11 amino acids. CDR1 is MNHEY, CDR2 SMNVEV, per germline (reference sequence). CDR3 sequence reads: CASGTGYEQYF. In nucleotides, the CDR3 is TGTGCCAGCGGTACTGGTTACGAGCAGTACTTC.

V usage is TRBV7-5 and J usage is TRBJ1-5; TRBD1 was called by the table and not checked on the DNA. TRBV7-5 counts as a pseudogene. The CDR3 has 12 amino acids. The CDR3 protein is CARSKGHQPQHF. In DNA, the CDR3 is TGTGCCAGAAGCAAGGGGCATCAGCCCCAGCATTTT.

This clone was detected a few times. CDR3 DNA: TGTGCCAGCAGCTTGGACGCTAGCGGGACCCTCTCCTACAATGAGCAGTTCTTC. Translation gives CASSLDASGTLSYNEQFF. The rearrangement joins TRBV7-6 to TRBJ2-1; 9 positions agree with TRBD2. This CDR3 is built from 18 residues. Germline V gene data show CDR1 as SGHVS and CDR2 as FNYEAQ. Trimming cost V 3 bases and J 0 bases; bases outside gene matches: 9.

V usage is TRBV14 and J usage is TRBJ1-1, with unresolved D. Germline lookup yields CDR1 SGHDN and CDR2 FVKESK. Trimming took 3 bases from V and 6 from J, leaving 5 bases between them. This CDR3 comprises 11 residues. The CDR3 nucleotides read TGTGCCAGCAGCCATGGGCCTGAAGCTTTCTTT. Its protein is CASSHGPEAFF. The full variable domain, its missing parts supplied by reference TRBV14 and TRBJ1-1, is EAGVTQFPSHSVIEKGQTVTLRCDPISGHDNLYWYRRVMGKEIKFLLHFVKESKQDESGMPNNRFLAERTGGTYSTLKVQPAELEDSGVYFCASSHGPEAFFGQGTRLTVV.

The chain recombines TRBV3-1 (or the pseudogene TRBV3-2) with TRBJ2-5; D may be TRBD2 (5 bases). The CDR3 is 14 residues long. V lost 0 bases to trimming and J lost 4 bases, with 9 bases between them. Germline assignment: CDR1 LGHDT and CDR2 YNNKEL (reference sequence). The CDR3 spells CASSQDTRGETQYF. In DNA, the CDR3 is TGTGCCAGCAGCCAAGATACCCGGGGAGAGACCCAGTACTTC.

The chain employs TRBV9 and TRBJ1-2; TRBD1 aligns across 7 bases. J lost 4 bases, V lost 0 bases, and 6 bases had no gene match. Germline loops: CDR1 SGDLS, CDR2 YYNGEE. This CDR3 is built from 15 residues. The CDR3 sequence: CASSVADRATYGYTF. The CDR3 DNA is TGTGCCAGCAGCGTAGCTGACAGGGCTACCTATGGCTACACCTTC.

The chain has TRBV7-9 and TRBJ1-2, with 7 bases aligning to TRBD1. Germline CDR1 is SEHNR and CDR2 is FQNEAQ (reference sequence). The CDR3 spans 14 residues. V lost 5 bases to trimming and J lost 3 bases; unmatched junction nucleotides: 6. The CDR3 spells CASSQAGTDYGYTF. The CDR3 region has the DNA TGTGCCAGCAGCCAAGCCGGGACAGACTATGGCTACACCTTC.

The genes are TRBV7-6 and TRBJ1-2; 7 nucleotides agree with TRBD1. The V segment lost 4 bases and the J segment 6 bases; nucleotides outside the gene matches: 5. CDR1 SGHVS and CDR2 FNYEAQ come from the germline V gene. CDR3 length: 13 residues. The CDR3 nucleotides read TGTGCCAGCAGCTCATATACAGGGGATGGCTACACCTTC. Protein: CASSSYTGDGYTF.

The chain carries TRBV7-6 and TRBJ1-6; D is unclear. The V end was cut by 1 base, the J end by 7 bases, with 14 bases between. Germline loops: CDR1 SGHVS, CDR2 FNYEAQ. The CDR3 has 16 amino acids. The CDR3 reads CASSLVDSGGNSPLHF. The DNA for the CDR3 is TGTGCCAGCAGCTTAGTCGACTCCGGAGGCAATTCACCCCTCCACTTT.

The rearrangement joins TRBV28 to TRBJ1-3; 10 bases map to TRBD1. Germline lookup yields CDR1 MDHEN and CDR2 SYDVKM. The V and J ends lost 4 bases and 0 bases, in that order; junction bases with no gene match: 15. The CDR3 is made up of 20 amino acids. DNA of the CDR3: TGTGCCAGCAGTTCCTTCGACCGGGACAGGGGCCCCCTCTCTGGAAACACCATATATTTT. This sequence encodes CASSSFDRDRGPLSGNTIYF.